This T cell receptor (beta chain) comes out of a study of PD-1 blockade in classical Hodgkin lymphoma. Study conclusions and caveats: Patients who responded completely had about the same baseline diversity as newly diagnosed patients.

V gave up 7 bases and J gave up 5 bases, with 22 bases separating them. CDR1 is SGDLS and CDR2 is YYNGEE in the germline V gene. The CDR3 consists of 17 residues. The patients all showed relapse after autologous stem cell transplantation, while their brentuximab vedotin exposure varied. Sequencing was performed with immunoSEQ multiplex PCR; in TCRdb, only in-frame clones are kept and a portion is missing. The sample has about 110,000 clones, 80% to 90% seen once; the top ten hold around 20%. Comments on this clone: Its antigen is undetermined.

The sequencing here drew on peripheral blood mononuclear cells (PBMCs), taken before the second cycle of nivolumab. The chain links TRBV9 to TRBJ2-6, with unresolved D. The sequence was obtained from a human donor with classical Hodgkin lymphoma. The CDR3 sequence: CASGACIKQSRANVLTF. The CDR3 DNA follows: TGTGCCAGCGGTGCATGTATCAAACAAAGTCGGGCCAACGTCCTGACTTTC.